This entry is about one TCR beta chain. No antigen is known for it. The data derive from a study of CD8+ T cells in alopecia areata. Study as a whole: Patients in the treated group were given tofacitinib by mouth, 5 to 10 mg twice a day.

Extraction and reverse transcription of RNA yielded cDNA as the sequencing template. Assay used: immunoSEQ multiplex PCR; TCRdb lists only in-frame clones, some missing. The sample lists 150,000 to 200,000 clones; 50% to 70% were seen once. The CDR3 consists of 17 residues. The germline V gene has CDR1 MGHRA and CDR2 YSYEKL. Trimming removed 1 base from V and 4 bases from J; junction bases left unmatched: 4. T lymphocytes (CD4+ and CD8+) were sorted from PBMCs. Study-level results: Especially in alopecia totalis/universalis, lesional scalp showed greater clonality than normal scalp did. Mice showed TCR sharing more clearly than patients did, possibly owing to HLA.

This rearrangement joins TRBV4-1 to TRBJ1-4, with 12 bases aligning to TRBD1. This clonotype was sampled from a human donor with alopecia areata. Sequenced material: CD4+ T cells sorted from blood, taken at week 0. CDR3 DNA sequence: TGCGCCAGCAGCCAAGCAGGGACAGGGGGCCTTAATGAAAAACTGTTTTTT. Its protein is CASSQAGTGGLNEKLFF.